Listed here is a single TCR beta chain. The data derive from a study of blood T cell repertoires in COVID-19. Looking at the study overall: Sites across the United States, Italy and Spain contributed samples from acute and convalescent COVID-19. Sources were T cells, B-cell-depleted T cells, or PBMCs; the material itself was cDNA or gDNA.

In the original analysis: Estimation of nucleated cell counts relied on the amplification of reference gene primers. The data were produced by immunoSEQ multiplex PCR, yet TCRdb's version contains in-frame clones alone and is incomplete. The V and J calls and clone size come from that table; D and trimming were worked out from the DNA. Among over 150,000 clones listed, 90% to 95% were seen once. With V trimmed by 2 bases and J by 6 bases, 10 bases remained unmatched. From germline, CDR1 is SGHNT and CDR2 YYREEE (reference sequence). The CDR3 is made up of 16 amino acids. This rearrangement joins TRBV5-4 to TRBJ2-1; 8 bases match TRBD2. This receptor was taken from a man aged 50 to 59 with acute or convalescent COVID-19. The specimen sequenced was peripheral blood. In DNA, the CDR3 is TGTGCCAGCAGCTTCTACAGCGGGAGTATTTCCAATGAGCAGTTCTTC. Protein product: CASSFYSGSISNEQFF. Full variable domain (missing parts from reference TRBV5-4 and TRBJ2-1): ETGVTQSPTHLIKTRGQQVTLRCSSQSGHNTVSWYQQALGQGPQFIFQYYREEENGRGNFPPRFSGLQFPNYSSELNVNALELDDSALYLCASSFYSGSISNEQFFGPGTRLTVL.